This TCR beta chain was captured in a study of cytomegalovirus exposure and HLA in healthy donors. Study summary: An earlier analysis identified some 110 million unique TCR beta sequences in approximately 170 million T cells.

With 60 Vbeta and 13 Jbeta primers, the PCR was carried out. Generated by immunoSEQ multiplex PCR, the TCRdb table keeps only in-frame clones and is missing some. This table has approximately 120,000 clones, about 70% appearing once. The TCR sequence derives from a human donor in good health. Sequenced sample: PBMCs.

The CDR3 sequence: CASSQSGETQYF. Written as DNA, the CDR3 is TGTGCCAGCAGCCAGTCAGGGGAGACCCAGTACTTC. This chain uses TRBV7-9 with TRBJ2-5; tentative D call: TRBD1 (5 bases). CDR3 size: 12 residues. CDR1 and CDR2 from the germline V gene are SEHNR and FQNEAQ (reference sequence). The germline V and J ends were trimmed by 5 bases and 5 bases, with 9 bases remaining between them. Full variable domain (rest looked up from reference TRBV7-9 and TRBJ2-5): DTGVSQNPRHKITKRGQNVTFRCDPISEHNRLYWYRQTLGQGPEFLTYFQNEAQLEKSRLLSDRFSAERPKGSFSTLEIQRTEQGDSAMYLCASSQSGETQYFGPGTRLLVL.